The clone carrying this T cell receptor beta chain came up many times. This entry is derived from a study of T cells after posttransplantation cyclophosphamide. There are 16 residues in the CDR3. The germline gives CDR1 SGHNT, CDR2 YYREEE (reference sequence). Germline trimming cut 0 bases from V and 4 bases from J; bases unmatched to any gene: 7. Clones were read by immunoSEQ multiplex PCR, and TCRdb kept only the in-frame ones, dropping some. The repertoire yields around 34,000 clones, none seen only once; the top ten contain roughly 2.5%. This sequence originates from a man aged 50 to 60 in good health, CMV-negative, and a related stem cell transplant donor. The sample comprised PBMCs. This chain links TRBV5-4 with TRBJ2-1; TRBD2 matches at 7 bases. The DNA of the CDR3 is TGTGCCAGCAGCTTGGCCCCTAGCGGCCATTACAATGAGCAGTTCTTC. Translating gives CASSLAPSGHYNEQFF.